This passage covers 23 T cell receptor beta chains from one sample sequenced in a study of cytomegalovirus exposure and HLA in healthy donors. It was with 60 Vbeta and 13 Jbeta primers that the PCR ran. Some clones are missing from TCRdb's copy, which holds only in-frame ones; the method was immunoSEQ multiplex PCR. The sample has about 170,000 clones, around three quarters seen once. The sample comprised PBMCs. Source of these receptors: a woman aged 45-60 years in good health and CMV-seronegative.

This clone was observed a single time. The chain is built from TRBV30 and TRBJ2-2, with 8 bases lining up with TRBD2. Germline loops: CDR1 GTSNPN, CDR2 SVGIG (reference sequence). The CDR3 has 15 residues. Trimming removed 2 bases from V and 0 bases from J; junction bases left unmatched: 2. CDR3 DNA: TGTGCCTGGAGTACCGGGGGGGCGAACACCGGGGAGCTGTTTTTT. It is translated as CAWSTGGANTGELFF.

The sample holds a few counts of this clone. The rearrangement links TRBV5-1 to TRBJ2-5; TRBD2 aligns across 12 bases. The DNA end lines up better with TRBJ2-7; the J call may be wrong. The V gene's germline CDR1 is SGHRS and CDR2 YFSETQ. This CDR3 spans 15 amino acids. DNA of the CDR3: TGCGCCAGCAGCGCCGGACTAGCGGGAAGCGACGAGCAGTACTTC. Protein product: CASSAGLAGSDEQYF.

The chain uses TRBV5-1 and TRBJ1-1; 7 bases align to TRBD1. Per the germline V gene, CDR1 is SGHRS and CDR2 is YFSETQ. The CDR3 is made up of 15 amino acids. The V and J ends lost 4 bases and 5 bases, in that order; junction bases with no gene match: 11. CDR3: CASSAPGTVQTEAFF. CDR3 nucleotides: TGCGCCAGCAGCGCCCCCGGGACAGTACAGACTGAAGCTTTCTTT.

The V call is TRBV19, the J call TRBJ1-2; D may be TRBD1 (5 bases). The germline CDR1 and CDR2 sequences are LNHDA and SQIVND (reference sequence). Trimming shortened V by 5 bases and J by 5 bases, and 12 bases separated the two germline ends. The CDR3 is 13 amino acids. CDR3 DNA sequence: TGTGCCAGTAGTCTCACGGACAAGTATGGCTACACCTTC. Amino acid sequence: CASSLTDKYGYTF.

This clone was seen a single time. The chain combines TRBV18 with TRBJ1-3; D is uncertain. CDR1 KGHSH and CDR2 LQKENI come from the germline V gene. Trimming removed 3 bases from V and 3 bases from J, with 12 bases in between. The CDR3 runs 15 residues. The CDR3 here is CASSPTGERGNTIYF. The CDR3 DNA is TGTGCCAGCTCACCGACCGGGGAGCGTGGAAACACCATATATTTT.

The V and J genes are TRBV7-7 and TRBJ2-7; TRBD1 matches 11 bases. J lost 5 bases, V lost 5 bases, and 2 bases had no gene match. The germline V gene has CDR1 SSHAT and CDR2 FNYEAQ (reference sequence). CDR3 length equals 13 residues. The CDR3 DNA follows: TGTGCCAGCAGCGCGGGACAGGGGGACGAGCAGTACTTC. It yields the protein CASSAGQGDEQYF.

This sequence joins TRBV4-1 and TRBJ2-7; 7 bases agree with TRBD2. Trimming at V came to 0 bases and at J to 4 bases, leaving 9 bases not matched to a gene. The germline V gene encodes CDR1 MGHRA and CDR2 YSYEKL. The length of the CDR3 is 16 residues. The CDR3 coding sequence is TGCGCCAGCAGCCAAGAGTCCCGCGGGAGAAAATACGAGCAGTACTTC. Amino acids: CASSQESRGRKYEQYF.

The chain has TRBV7-7 and TRBJ2-7, with 9 bases identical to TRBD1. Germline CDR1 SSHAT, CDR2 FNYEAQ (reference sequence). The CDR3 runs 13 residues. V lost 5 bases, J lost 4 bases, and 3 bases stayed unmatched. CDR3 amino acids: CASSIGQGYEQYF. For the CDR3, the DNA is TGTGCCAGCAGCATCGGACAGGGGTACGAGCAGTACTTC.

V usage is TRBV18 and J usage is TRBJ1-1, with D unresolved. V was pared by 3 bases and J by 10 bases, with 15 bases between. The CDR3 is made up of 13 amino acids. The V gene's germline CDR1 is KGHSH and CDR2 LQKENI. CDR3 coding DNA: TGTGCCAGCTCACCGGTCCAAGACGCGGCAGCTTTCTTT. Translating gives CASSPVQDAAAFF.

This chain uses TRBV5-1 with TRBJ2-1; TRBD2 matches at 8 bases. This CDR3 region has 17 residues. Losses at the gene ends were 7 bases for V and 3 bases for J; bases not matched to a gene: 15. The V gene's germline CDR1 is SGHRS and CDR2 YFSETQ. The CDR3 spells CASAPVIGGALYNEQFF. CDR3 in DNA: TGCGCCAGCGCCCCTGTAATCGGGGGGGCCCTCTACAATGAGCAGTTCTTC.

The chain recombines TRBV21-1 with TRBJ2-3; TRBD1 was called by the table and not checked on the DNA. TRBV21-1 represents a pseudogene. The CDR3 extends over 16 amino acids. CDR3 residues: CASSTEDRADTDTQYF. Written as DNA, the CDR3 is TGTGCCAGCAGCACGGAGGACAGGGCCGACACAGATACGCAGTATTTT.

The rearrangement joins TRBV5-1 to TRBJ2-5, with 7 bases identical to TRBD2. V trimming: 4 bases; J trimming: 9 bases; junction bases outside the gene matches: 12. The CDR3 runs 14 residues. The V gene's germline CDR1 is SGHRS and CDR2 YFSETQ. CDR3 nucleotides: TGCGCCAGCAGCACAACCCGGGACTATTCTCCCCAGTACTTC. As protein: CASSTTRDYSPQYF.

The chain recombines TRBV9 with TRBJ1-3, with 8 bases lining up with TRBD1. CDR3 length equals 17 residues. Germline values: CDR1 SGDLS, CDR2 YYNGEE. After removal of 0 bases from V and 0 bases from J, the junction contained 5 bases not matched to a gene. The CDR3 sequence is CASSVVPGGSSGNTIYF. CDR3 coding DNA: TGTGCCAGCAGCGTAGTTCCAGGGGGCAGCTCTGGAAACACCATATATTTT.

V usage is TRBV15 and J usage is TRBJ1-4; 8 nucleotides align to TRBD1. J lost 7 bases, V lost 5 bases, and 0 bases had no gene match. The germline V gene has CDR1 LNHNV and CDR2 YYDKDF (reference sequence). The CDR3 is 12 amino acids. Here the CDR3 DNA reads TGTGCCACCAGCGACAGGGGTGAAAAACTGTTTTTT. This encodes CATSDRGEKLFF.

This chain connects TRBV6-1 to TRBJ2-1; D perhaps matches TRBD1 (5 bases). The germline V gene encodes CDR1 MNHNS and CDR2 SASEGT. Trimming took 1 base from V and 8 from J, leaving 9 bases between them. The CDR3 is 13 residues long. CDR3 nucleotide sequence: TGTGCCAGCAGTGAAGGTAGGGGTGATGAGCAGTTCTTC. It yields the protein CASSEGRGDEQFF.

The chain combines TRBV7-3 with TRBJ2-5, with 7 bases fitting TRBD2. The V gene's germline CDR1 is SGHTA and CDR2 FQGTGA. The V segment lost 1 base and the J segment 5 bases; nucleotides outside the gene matches: 7. The CDR3 length is 15 residues. CDR3 protein: CASSLNVGGPETQYF. DNA of the CDR3: TGTGCCAGCAGCTTAAATGTGGGAGGGCCGGAGACCCAGTACTTC.

The chain combines TRBV5-1 with TRBJ1-4, with D perhaps matching TRBD1 (5 bases). Trimming took off 1 base at V and 5 bases at J, with 9 bases between the two ends. The CDR3 totals 14 residues. Germline values: CDR1 SGHRS, CDR2 YFSETQ. The CDR3 DNA reads TGCGCCAGCAGCTTGAACGGGGGGAATGAAAAACTGTTTTTT. Translation gives CASSLNGGNEKLFF.

The chain carries TRBV18 and TRBJ2-2, with D maybe TRBD1 (5 bases). Between the trimmed V and J ends, which lost 1 base and 4 bases, there was a span of 7 bases. The CDR3 contains 14 residues. Germline loops: CDR1 KGHSH, CDR2 LQKENI. In DNA, the CDR3 is TGTGCCAGCTCACCACAGCAGGGCACCGGGGAGCTGTTTTTT. Amino acids: CASSPQQGTGELFF. Complete variable domain (other parts from reference TRBV18 and TRBJ2-2): NAGVMQNPRHLVRRRGQEARLRCSPMKGHSHVYWYRQLPEEGLKFMVYLQKENIIDESGMPKERFSAEFPKEGPSILRIQQVVRGDSAAYFCASSPQQGTGELFFGEGSRLTVL.

The chain has TRBV18 and TRBJ2-1, with a possible D match to TRBD2 (6 bases). The CDR3 loop spans 14 amino acids. V shed 4 bases and J shed 3 bases, with 10 bases lying between them. Per germline, CDR1 KGHSH and CDR2 LQKENI. In nucleotides, the CDR3 is TGTGCCAGCTCACGGGACTCTCGCTACAATGAGCAGTTCTTC. It codes for CASSRDSRYNEQFF.

The chain combines TRBV7-8 with TRBJ1-5; D may be TRBD1 (5 bases). This CDR3 has 16 residues. Trimming pared 1 base from V and 1 base from J, leaving 11 bases between. CDR1 and CDR2 from the germline V gene are SGHVS and FQNEAQ. CDR3 nucleotides: TGTGCCAGCAGCTTAGGGAGGGGCGTGAGCAATCAGCCCCAGCATTTT. Residues: CASSLGRGVSNQPQHF.

The gene calls are TRBV7-9 and TRBJ2-5; 7 bases agree with TRBD1. The germline gives CDR1 SEHNR, CDR2 FQNEAQ (reference sequence). CDR3 length equals 15 residues. The ends lost 1 base at V and 1 base at J; junction bases unmatched: 3. CDR3 in DNA: TGTGCCAGCAGCTTAGACAGGGGCCGCCAAGAGACCCAGTACTTC. Translating gives CASSLDRGRQETQYF.

This chain connects TRBV27 to TRBJ2-2; TRBD1 might be the D (5 bases). V was cut by 6 bases and J by 1 base, with 12 bases left in between. The CDR3 has 15 amino acids. Looked up from germline, CDR1 is MNHEY and CDR2 is SMNVEV (reference sequence). The CDR3 region is CASRGVALNTGELFF. In DNA form, the CDR3 reads TGTGCCAGCAGAGGGGTGGCCCTGAACACCGGGGAGCTGTTTTTT.

V usage is TRBV7-9 and J usage is TRBJ2-5; 7 bases fit TRBD2. The length of the CDR3 is 15 residues. Germline loops: CDR1 SEHNR, CDR2 FQNEAQ (reference sequence). V shed 0 bases and J 0 bases; nucleotides not matched to a gene: 1. DNA of the CDR3: TGTGCCAGCAGCTTAGCTAGCGGGTACCAAGAGACCCAGTACTTC. This codes for CASSLASGYQETQYF.